The entry that follows covers one T cell receptor beta chain sequence. This sample stems from a study of CD8 T cells in Susac syndrome. Study summary: When their blood was taken, patients with Susac syndrome were therapy-naive, taking corticosteroids, or taking intravenous immunoglobulin alone.

This CDR3 comprises 15 residues. The germline V gene has CDR1 LGHDT and CDR2 YNNKEL (reference sequence). V lost 6 bases to trimming and J lost 1 base; unmatched junction nucleotides: 9. Random hexamers were used to reverse transcribe roughly 0.45 to 1 ug of RNA. Each CDR3 protein is one row after TCRdb ran MiXCR on the immunoSEQ multiplex PCR reads. The sample consists of more than 150,000 distinct CDR3 sequences, just under 95% of them appearing once. TEMRA cells were enriched by FACS, while CD8+ and CD4+ T cells were obtained through a negative isolation that was performed magnetically. This TCR was recovered from a human donor with Susac syndrome. V gene TRBV3-1 combines with J gene TRBJ2-7, with TRBD1 identical over 7 bases. Sequencing was done on a sample of CD8+ T cells from PBMCs. The DNA for the CDR3 is TGTGCCAGCAGTCCTACAGGGGTTCATTCCTACGAGCAGTACTTC. Encoded protein: CASSPTGVHSYEQYF.